This TCR beta chain originates from a study of control samples from healthy donors and cancer patients. Method: immunoSEQ multiplex PCR; TCRdb's copy keeps in-frame clones and lacks some. The data contain approximately 150,000 clones, around 90% of them singletons. In germline, CDR1 is SGHRS, CDR2 YFSETQ. V shed 0 bases, J shed 5 bases, and the junction held 4 bases outside the gene matches. CDR3 size: 15 residues. The genes are TRBV5-1 and TRBJ2-7; 11 nucleotides agree with TRBD2. The receptor's source is a man younger than 35 in good health. The sequenced sample consisted of blood. CDR3 loop: CASSLASGGFNEQYF. The CDR3 DNA is TGCGCCAGCAGCTTGGCTAGCGGGGGGTTCAACGAGCAGTACTTC.